This TCR beta chain was sequenced during a study of T cell changes during pregnancy in multiple sclerosis. Measured with immunoSEQ multiplex PCR; TCRdb has only the in-frame clones, and not every one. The sample holds tens of thousands of clones, 90% to 95% seen once. There are 14 residues in the CDR3. CDR1 is LGHNA and CDR2 is YSLEER in the germline V gene. Trimming cost V 0 bases and J 3 bases, with 9 bases left between them. The V and J genes are TRBV4-3 and TRBJ2-7, with D tentatively TRBD2 (6 bases). The sequences come from peripheral blood, collected in the third trimester of pregnancy. This TCR was recovered from a female donor with multiple sclerosis, enrolled in a pregnancy study. CDR3 amino acids: CASSQDRGGYEQYF. DNA for the CDR3: TGCGCCAGCAGCCAAGATCGGGGAGGCTACGAGCAGTACTTC.